The rows below give T cell receptor beta chains drawn from one sample of a study of T cells after yellow fever vaccination. TCRdb reanalysed the 5' RACE reads using MiXCR and keeps one entry per CDR3 protein. The data hold about 300,000 distinct CDR3 sequences, with 8.7% observed a single time. The specimen comprised CD4+ T cells sorted from PBMCs, sampled 5 days after the yellow fever booster vaccination. Source of these receptors: a man between 18 and 35 years old who received the YFV17D yellow fever vaccine. CDR3s include the opening cysteine and the closing phenylalanine or tryptophan. The D gene is left open where the match is weak. Part of the rows lack a size; the others show once, few, many or a class for expanded clones.

abundance: few
d_gene: TRBD2
v_gene: TRBV7-2
j_gene: TRBJ2-3
CDR3aa: CASSFRAGGTDTQYF
CDR3nt: TGTGCCAGCAGCTTTCGAGCGGGGGGGACAGATACGCAGTATTTT

abundance: few
d_gene: .
v_gene: TRBV18
j_gene: TRBJ2-6
CDR3aa: CASSGRRSGANVLTF
CDR3nt: TGTGCCAGCTCCGGACGGAGATCTGGGGCCAACGTCCTGACTTTC

abundance: many
d_gene: .
v_gene: TRBV4-3
j_gene: TRBJ1-3
CDR3aa: CASSQALQRSAGNTIYF
CDR3nt: TGCGCCAGCAGCCAAGCGTTACAGAGGTCAGCCGGAAACACCATATATTTT

abundance: few
d_gene: TRBD2
v_gene: TRBV10-1
j_gene: TRBJ2-1
CDR3aa: CASSETGGGPYEQFF
CDR3nt: TGCGCCAGCAGTGAGACCGGGGGGGGTCCCTATGAGCAGTTCTTC

abundance: once
d_gene: TRBD2
v_gene: TRBV20-1
j_gene: TRBJ2-3
CDR3aa: CSAQWGGGGNTQYF
CDR3nt: TGCAGTGCCCAGTGGGGCGGGGGGGGCAATACGCAGTATTTT

abundance: .
d_gene: .
v_gene: TRBV5-1
j_gene: TRBJ2-2
CDR3aa: CASSLVTENTGELFF
CDR3nt: TGCGCCAGCAGCTTGGTGACAGAGAACACCGGGGAGCTGTTTTTT

abundance: .
d_gene: TRBD1
v_gene: TRBV10-1
j_gene: TRBJ1-2
CDR3aa: CASSPGQLYGYTF
CDR3nt: TGCGCCAGTTCCCCGGGACAGCTCTATGGCTACACCTTC

abundance: few
d_gene: .
v_gene: TRBV5-1
j_gene: TRBJ2-3
CDR3aa: CASSGGRRVDTQYF
CDR3nt: TGCGCCAGCAGCGGCGGTCGAAGGGTAGATACGCAGTATTTT

abundance: .
d_gene: .
v_gene: TRBV20-1
j_gene: TRBJ1-4
CDR3aa: CSAGTPGAANEKLFF
CDR3nt: TGCAGTGCCGGTACCCCAGGGGCGGCTAATGAAAAACTGTTTTTT

abundance: few
d_gene: .
v_gene: TRBV25-1
j_gene: TRBJ2-3
CDR3aa: CASSEAGRRKNTQYF
CDR3nt: TGTGCCAGCAGTGAAGCAGGGAGGCGCAAAAATACGCAGTATTTT

abundance: many
d_gene: TRBD1
v_gene: TRBV5-5
j_gene: TRBJ2-1
CDR3aa: CASSLGTGPHNEQFF
CDR3nt: TGTGCCAGCAGCTTGGGGACAGGGCCCCACAATGAGCAGTTCTTC

abundance: few
d_gene: .
v_gene: TRBV5-1
j_gene: TRBJ2-4
CDR3aa: CASSPRGVGAKNIQYF
CDR3nt: TGCGCCAGCAGCCCACGTGGGGTGGGAGCCAAAAACATTCAGTACTTC

abundance: few
d_gene: .
v_gene: TRBV7-2
j_gene: TRBJ1-3
CDR3aa: CATAGRVNPGNTIYF
CDR3nt: TGTGCCACCGCAGGGAGGGTCAACCCTGGAAACACCATATATTTT

abundance: many
d_gene: .
v_gene: TRBV20-1
j_gene: TRBJ2-5
CDR3aa: CSTQQVQETQYF
CDR3nt: TGCAGTACCCAACAGGTTCAAGAGACCCAGTACTTC

abundance: few
d_gene: .
v_gene: TRBV20-1
j_gene: TRBJ1-1
CDR3aa: CSAPDRGGTEAFF
CDR3nt: TGCAGTGCTCCCGATAGGGGTGGCACTGAAGCTTTCTTT

abundance: many
d_gene: .
v_gene: TRBV4-3
j_gene: TRBJ1-1
CDR3aa: CASSAEGPGAEAFF
CDR3nt: TGCGCCAGCAGCGCCGAGGGGCCAGGGGCTGAAGCTTTCTTT

abundance: few
d_gene: .
v_gene: TRBV4-3
j_gene: TRBJ2-7
CDR3aa: CASSQALDRTYEQYF
CDR3nt: TGCGCCAGCAGCCAAGCACTCGACAGGACCTACGAGCAGTACTTC

abundance: few
d_gene: TRBD1
v_gene: TRBV11-3
j_gene: TRBJ2-2
CDR3aa: CASRRTGDTGELFF
CDR3nt: TGTGCCAGCAGGCGGACAGGGGATACCGGGGAGCTGTTTTTT

abundance: few
d_gene: .
v_gene: TRBV28
j_gene: TRBJ1-6
CDR3aa: CASGQPAFPLHF
CDR3nt: TGTGCCAGCGGACAGCCAGCGTTCCCCCTCCACTTT

abundance: few
d_gene: .
v_gene: TRBV3-1
j_gene: TRBJ1-5
CDR3aa: CASSQDTGQPQHF
CDR3nt: TGTGCCAGCAGCCAAGATACGGGTCAGCCCCAGCATTTT

abundance: few
d_gene: .
v_gene: TRBV12-3/TRBV12-4
j_gene: TRBJ1-5
CDR3aa: CASSRRNQPQHF
CDR3nt: TGTGCCAGCAGCCGAAGAAATCAGCCCCAGCATTTT

abundance: .
d_gene: .
v_gene: TRBV21-1
j_gene: TRBJ2-4
CDR3aa: CASSKSRQGRNLPGQNIQYF
CDR3nt: TGTGCCAGCAGCAAAAGTCGGCAGGGCAGGAATCTCCCGGGCCAAAACATTCAGTACTTC

abundance: .
d_gene: .
v_gene: TRBV5-1
j_gene: TRBJ1-4
CDR3aa: CASSLEGFGEKLFF
CDR3nt: TGCGCCAGCAGCTTGGAGGGATTTGGCGAAAAACTGTTTTTT

abundance: .
d_gene: .
v_gene: TRBV7-3
j_gene: TRBJ2-2
CDR3aa: CASSPQTTGELFF
CDR3nt: TGTGCCAGCAGCCCCCAGACTACCGGGGAGCTGTTTTTT

abundance: .
d_gene: .
v_gene: TRBV5-4
j_gene: TRBJ1-2
CDR3aa: CASSLGIRARQEGGYTF
CDR3nt: TGTGCCAGCAGCTTGGGTATCAGGGCTCGCCAGGAGGGGGGCTACACCTTC

abundance: many
d_gene: TRBD1
v_gene: TRBV7-9
j_gene: TRBJ2-4
CDR3aa: CASSSSGQGSF
CDR3nt: TGTGCCAGCAGCTCGTCGGGACAGGGTTCCTTC

abundance: .
d_gene: .
v_gene: TRBV6-2/TRBV6-3
j_gene: TRBJ2-2
CDR3aa: CASGRGADTGELFF
CDR3nt: TGTGCCAGCGGACGGGGAGCGGACACCGGGGAGCTGTTTTTT

abundance: .
d_gene: .
v_gene: TRBV4-3
j_gene: TRBJ2-3
CDR3aa: CASSQAGRDTQYF
CDR3nt: TGCGCCAGCAGCCAAGCCGGGAGAGATACGCAGTATTTT

abundance: few
d_gene: .
v_gene: TRBV2
j_gene: TRBJ2-1
CDR3aa: CASARDSYNEQFF
CDR3nt: TGTGCCAGCGCCCGGGACTCCTACAATGAGCAGTTCTTC

abundance: many
d_gene: TRBD1
v_gene: TRBV27
j_gene: TRBJ1-1
CDR3aa: CASSFEGQGHTEAFF
CDR3nt: TGTGCCAGCAGTTTTGAGGGACAGGGTCACACTGAAGCTTTCTTT

abundance: .
d_gene: .
v_gene: TRBV14
j_gene: TRBJ2-5
CDR3aa: CASSALQGGQETQYF
CDR3nt: TGTGCCAGCAGCGCCCTACAGGGAGGGCAAGAGACCCAGTACTTC

abundance: .
d_gene: TRBD2
v_gene: TRBV5-1
j_gene: TRBJ2-1
CDR3aa: CASSRGLATREQFF
CDR3nt: TGCGCCAGCAGCAGGGGACTAGCGACACGTGAGCAGTTCTTC

abundance: many
d_gene: TRBD1
v_gene: TRBV4-3
j_gene: TRBJ2-2
CDR3aa: CASSPLAGQGVGSTGELFF
CDR3nt: TGCGCCAGCAGCCCGCTGGCGGGACAGGGTGTAGGGAGCACCGGGGAGCTGTTTTTT

abundance: .
d_gene: TRBD1
v_gene: TRBV12-3/TRBV12-4
j_gene: TRBJ1-5
CDR3aa: CASSDDRDLPQHF
CDR3nt: TGTGCCAGCAGTGATGACAGGGATCTTCCCCAGCATTTT

abundance: few
d_gene: TRBD1
v_gene: TRBV19
j_gene: TRBJ1-1
CDR3aa: CASNQGAINTEAFF
CDR3nt: TGTGCCAGTAACCAGGGGGCGATAAACACTGAAGCTTTCTTT

abundance: many
d_gene: .
v_gene: TRBV7-3
j_gene: TRBJ2-6
CDR3aa: CASSLVATGFSGANVLTF
CDR3nt: TGTGCCAGCAGCTTAGTCGCAACAGGGTTCTCTGGGGCCAACGTCCTGACTTTC

abundance: few
d_gene: .
v_gene: TRBV5-6
j_gene: TRBJ1-2
CDR3aa: CASSPRPDDGYTF
CDR3nt: TGTGCCAGCTCCCCCCGGCCGGACGATGGCTACACCTTC

abundance: few
d_gene: .
v_gene: TRBV5-1
j_gene: TRBJ2-5
CDR3aa: CASSLGRTRETQYF
CDR3nt: TGCGCCAGCAGCTTGGGGAGGACACGGGAGACCCAGTACTTC

abundance: many
d_gene: TRBD2
v_gene: TRBV5-1
j_gene: TRBJ2-5
CDR3aa: CASSSTTSRGETQYF
CDR3nt: TGCGCCAGCAGCTCCACGACTAGCCGAGGAGAGACCCAGTACTTC

abundance: few
d_gene: TRBD2
v_gene: TRBV5-1
j_gene: TRBJ2-1
CDR3aa: CASSALAGGPYNEQFF
CDR3nt: TGCGCCAGCAGCGCACTAGCGGGGGGCCCATACAATGAGCAGTTCTTC

abundance: many
d_gene: .
v_gene: TRBV28
j_gene: TRBJ1-3
CDR3aa: CASSFVGTWERTSGNTIYF
CDR3nt: TGTGCCAGCAGTTTTGTAGGGACGTGGGAAAGAACCTCTGGAAACACCATATATTTT

abundance: .
d_gene: .
v_gene: TRBV2
j_gene: TRBJ2-2
CDR3aa: CASSDVGPNTGELFF
CDR3nt: TGTGCCAGCAGTGATGTGGGGCCGAACACCGGGGAGCTGTTTTTT

abundance: few
d_gene: .
v_gene: TRBV4-3
j_gene: TRBJ1-2
CDR3aa: CASSQEVTVNYGYTF
CDR3nt: TGCGCCAGCAGCCAGGAAGTGACGGTAAACTATGGCTACACCTTC

abundance: .
d_gene: TRBD1
v_gene: TRBV20-1
j_gene: TRBJ1-5
CDR3aa: CSVVQGGHGNQPQHF
CDR3nt: TGCAGTGTTGTACAGGGGGGGCATGGGAATCAGCCCCAGCATTTT

abundance: .
d_gene: .
v_gene: TRBV19
j_gene: TRBJ1-1
CDR3aa: CASQNRISAEAFF
CDR3nt: TGTGCCAGTCAGAACAGGATTTCGGCTGAAGCTTTCTTT

abundance: .
d_gene: .
v_gene: TRBV5-6
j_gene: TRBJ2-1
CDR3aa: CASSREQGRVYNEQFF
CDR3nt: TGTGCCAGCAGCAGAGAACAGGGGAGGGTTTACAATGAGCAGTTCTTC

abundance: few
d_gene: TRBD2
v_gene: TRBV20-1
j_gene: TRBJ2-5
CDR3aa: CSVSSGGVETQYF
CDR3nt: TGCAGTGTTTCTAGCGGGGGGGTGGAGACCCAGTACTTC

abundance: .
d_gene: TRBD2
v_gene: TRBV7-2
j_gene: TRBJ2-1
CDR3aa: CASSLDSLAGRTYNEQFF
CDR3nt: TGTGCCAGCAGCTTAGATTCGTTAGCGGGGAGGACGTACAATGAGCAGTTCTTC

abundance: .
d_gene: TRBD1
v_gene: TRBV7-2
j_gene: TRBJ1-5
CDR3aa: CASSLTWTGGNQPQHF
CDR3nt: TGTGCCAGCAGCTTAACTTGGACAGGGGGTAATCAGCCCCAGCATTTT

abundance: many
d_gene: .
v_gene: TRBV5-1
j_gene: TRBJ2-3
CDR3aa: CASSLGQFTDTQYF
CDR3nt: TGCGCCAGCAGCTTGGGGCAATTCACAGATACGCAGTATTTT

abundance: .
d_gene: TRBD1
v_gene: TRBV7-2
j_gene: TRBJ2-2
CDR3aa: CASSPGQGNTGELFF
CDR3nt: TGTGCCAGCAGCCCGGGACAGGGTAACACCGGGGAGCTGTTTTTT

abundance: few
d_gene: TRBD1
v_gene: TRBV6-2/TRBV6-3
j_gene: TRBJ1-5
CDR3aa: CASRPGQIHNQPQHF
CDR3nt: TGTGCCAGCAGACCGGGACAGATTCACAATCAGCCCCAGCATTTT

abundance: .
d_gene: .
v_gene: TRBV7-2
j_gene: TRBJ2-1
CDR3aa: CASSFVRGGKDNEQFF
CDR3nt: TGTGCCAGCAGCTTCGTTAGGGGGGGCAAGGACAATGAGCAGTTCTTC

abundance: few
d_gene: .
v_gene: TRBV5-1
j_gene: TRBJ1-1
CDR3aa: CASSFGGPNTEAFF
CDR3nt: TGCGCCAGCAGCTTCGGGGGGCCTAACACTGAAGCTTTCTTT

abundance: .
d_gene: TRBD2
v_gene: TRBV14
j_gene: TRBJ2-1
CDR3aa: CASSQVSGGAFEQFF
CDR3nt: TGTGCCAGCAGCCAGGTTAGCGGGGGAGCGTTTGAGCAGTTCTTC

abundance: many
d_gene: .
v_gene: TRBV6-5
j_gene: TRBJ1-5
CDR3aa: CASSYGPPSLEPQHF
CDR3nt: TGTGCCAGCAGTTACGGGCCCCCTAGCCTCGAGCCCCAGCATTTT